The 5 T cell receptor beta chains below were found in one sample sequenced in a study of blood T cell repertoires in COVID-19. Some clones are missing from TCRdb's copy, which holds only in-frame ones; the method was immunoSEQ multiplex PCR. The sample consists of around 180,000 clones, over 75% of them appearing once. The specimen sequenced was peripheral blood. The receptors derive from a man in his 70s with active or convalescent COVID-19.

This clone was counted once. The CDR3 sequence: CASSPLAGKSYNEQFF. DNA of the CDR3: TGTGCCAGCTCACCCCTAGCGGGGAAAAGTTACAATGAGCAGTTCTTC. The chain recombines TRBV18 with TRBJ2-1; 9 nucleotides match TRBD2. Per the germline V gene, CDR1 is KGHSH and CDR2 is LQKENI. The CDR3 has 16 amino acids. The trim removed 3 bases at V and 4 bases at J, leaving 7 bases unmatched.

This clone was seen a few times. The chain is built from TRBV25-1 and TRBJ2-7; D may be TRBD1 (6 bases). Germline V gene data show CDR1 as MGHDK and CDR2 as SYGVNS. The CDR3 sequence is 15 residues long. V lost 1 base and J 3 bases, leaving 13 bases between the germline ends. This chain's CDR3 is CASSESQGGVYEQYF. The CDR3 bases are TGTGCCAGCAGTGAATCACAGGGCGGAGTCTACGAGCAGTACTTC.

The chain is built from TRBV18 and TRBJ1-6; 8 bases are shared with TRBD1. This CDR3 is built from 14 residues. Germline lookup yields CDR1 KGHSH and CDR2 LQKENI. V lost 4 bases to trimming and J lost 8 bases; unmatched junction nucleotides: 4. The CDR3 loop reads CASSRTGTDSPLHF. DNA for the CDR3: TGTGCCAGCTCACGGACAGGGACGGATTCACCCCTCCACTTT.

V gene TRBV6-1 combines with J gene TRBJ1-5; 10 nucleotides agree with TRBD1. Trimming removed 4 bases from V and 7 bases from J; junction bases left unmatched: 1. CDR3 size: 13 residues. From germline, CDR1 is MNHNS and CDR2 SASEGT. The DNA of the CDR3 is TGTGCCAGCAGTGCGGGACAGGGGCAGCCCCAGCATTTT. Translating gives CASSAGQGQPQHF.

The chain is built from TRBV5-1 and TRBJ2-3, with 7 bases lining up with TRBD1. Trimming removed 7 bases from V and 4 bases from J; junction bases left unmatched: 12. This CDR3 spans 15 amino acids. CDR1 is SGHRS and CDR2 is YFSETQ in the germline V gene. The CDR3 spells CASGTETGPSDTQYF. The CDR3 DNA reads TGCGCCAGCGGGACCGAGACAGGGCCCTCAGATACGCAGTATTTT.